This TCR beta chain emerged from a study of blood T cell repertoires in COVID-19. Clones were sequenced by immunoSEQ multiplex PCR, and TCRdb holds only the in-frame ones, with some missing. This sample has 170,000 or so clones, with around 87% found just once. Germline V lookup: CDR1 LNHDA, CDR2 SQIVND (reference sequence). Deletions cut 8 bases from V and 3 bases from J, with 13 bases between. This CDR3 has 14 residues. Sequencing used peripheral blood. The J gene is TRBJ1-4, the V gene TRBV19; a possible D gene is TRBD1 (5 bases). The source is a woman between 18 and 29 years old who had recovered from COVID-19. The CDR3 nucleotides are TGTGCCAGTGGTAATGGGGGGGCTAATGAAAAACTGTTTTTT. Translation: CASGNGGANEKLFF. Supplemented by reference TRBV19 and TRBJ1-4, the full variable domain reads DGGITQSPKYLFRKEGQNVTLSCEQNLNHDAMYWYRQDPGQGLRLIYYSQIVNDFQKGDIAEGYSVSREKKESFPLTVTSAQKNPTAFYLCASGNGGANEKLFFGSGTQLSVL.